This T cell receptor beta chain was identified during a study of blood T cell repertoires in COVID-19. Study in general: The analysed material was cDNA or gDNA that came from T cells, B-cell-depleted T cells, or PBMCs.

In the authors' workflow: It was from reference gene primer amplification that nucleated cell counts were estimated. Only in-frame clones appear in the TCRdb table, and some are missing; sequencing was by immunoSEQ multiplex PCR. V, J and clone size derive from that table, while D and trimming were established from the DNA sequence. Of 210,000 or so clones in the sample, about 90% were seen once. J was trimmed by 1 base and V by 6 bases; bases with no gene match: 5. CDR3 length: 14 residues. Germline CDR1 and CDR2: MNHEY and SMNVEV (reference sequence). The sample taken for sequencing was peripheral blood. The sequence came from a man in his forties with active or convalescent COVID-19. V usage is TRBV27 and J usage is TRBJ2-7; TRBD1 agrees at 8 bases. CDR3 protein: CASSWTGFSYEQYF. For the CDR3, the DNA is TGTGCCAGCAGCTGGACAGGGTTTTCCTACGAGCAGTACTTC.